These 20 T cell receptor beta chains share one sample of origin, sequenced in a study of blood T cells in healthy people across ages. For the second PCR, which ran for roughly 6 to 12 cycles, a sample-barcoded 5' primer and a J-beta primer mix were used. One entry per CDR3 protein, called by TCRdb with MiXCR from the 5' RACE reads. Here the sample spans some 670,000 distinct CDR3 sequences, more than 45% being singletons. Source material: blood. Receptors originate from a woman older than 75 in good health.

Regarding this clonotype: This may arise from a read error, as a much more abundant clone is one base away. The chain joins TRBV20-1 to TRBJ2-5; 9 bases are a match to TRBD1. Gene TRBJ2-7 matches the end of the DNA better, so the J call may be wrong. This CDR3 contains 13 residues. CDR1 and CDR2 from the germline V gene are DFQATT and SNEGSKA (reference sequence). This chain's CDR3 is CGASGTGLYEQYF. In nucleotides, the CDR3 is TGCGGTGCTTCCGGGACAGGGCTCTACGAGCAGTACTTC.

As DNA, the CDR3 is TGTGCCAGCAGTTTAGCCGGGTGGGGCGCTTTCTTT. Its protein product is CASSLAGWGAFF. The chain recombines TRBV12-3 or TRBV12-4 with TRBJ1-1, with a weak D call TRBD1 (5 bases). Trimming took 0 bases from V and 11 from J, leaving 10 bases between them. This CDR3 has 12 residues.

Only one count was recorded for this clonotype. The chain uses TRBV12-3 or TRBV12-4 and TRBJ2-3; tentative D call: TRBD1 (7 bases). V was trimmed by 3 bases and J by 5 bases, leaving 15 bases between them. The CDR3 length is 15 residues. CDR3 DNA: TGTGCCAGCAGTTTCAGCAGGGGGGCAAGAGATACGCAGTATTTT. Protein sequence: CASSFSRGARDTQYF.

Notes on this clonotype: One end of the junction does not line up with germline, which may come from a read error. The CDR3 protein is CASSLTGSPRSYNERYF. CDR3 sequence (DNA): TGTGCCAGCAGTCTTACAGGATCGCCTCGCTCCTACAATGAGCGGTACTTC. The V and J genes are TRBV6-1 and TRBJ2-1; D is possibly TRBD1 or TRBD2 (5 bases each). There are 17 residues in the CDR3. Germline V gene lookup returns CDR1 MNHNS and CDR2 SASEGT.

The chain carries TRBV20-1 and TRBJ2-2; D possibly corresponds to TRBD1 (5 bases). CDR1 and CDR2 (germline): DFQATT, SNEGSKA (reference sequence). V was cut by 5 bases and J by 5 bases, with 12 bases left in between. This CDR3 has 13 amino acids. CDR3 amino acids: CSAPTVSTGELFF. The CDR3 coding sequence is TGCAGTGCTCCGACAGTTTCGACCGGGGAGCTGTTTTTT.

V and J are TRBV7-2 and TRBJ1-6, with no clear D. This CDR3 contains 14 residues. The ends were cut back, 5 bases at V and 6 bases at J, with 11 bases in the middle. Germline V lookup: CDR1 SGHTA, CDR2 FQGNSA. The CDR3 reads CASSPRRSNSPLHF. In DNA form, the CDR3 reads TGTGCCAGCAGCCCTCGACGGAGTAATTCACCCCTCCACTTT. The variable domain in full, with the rest retrieved from reference TRBV7-2 and TRBJ1-6, is GAGVSQSPSNKVTEKGKDVELRCDPISGHTALYWYRQSLGQGLEFLIYFQGNSAPDKSGLPSDRFSAERTGGSVSTLTIQRTQQEDSAVYLCASSPRRSNSPLHFGNGTRLTVT.

The rearrangement uses TRBV27 and TRBJ2-7; the match to TRBD2 covers 9 bases. With 3 bases clipped from V and 5 bases from J, the junction kept 8 bases outside the gene matches. The CDR3 spans 15 residues. Germline CDR1 is MNHEY and CDR2 is SMNVEV (reference sequence). CDR3 sequence reads: CASSFAGLAGNEQYF. The CDR3 region has the DNA TGTGCCAGCAGTTTTGCAGGGCTAGCGGGAAACGAGCAGTACTTC.

The chain uses TRBV9 and TRBJ2-3, with no clear D. Per the germline V gene, CDR1 is SGDLS and CDR2 is YYNGEE. V was shortened by 3 bases and J by 7 bases, with 18 bases between the two germline ends. CDR3 length: 15 amino acids. The CDR3 loop reads CASSGVVEWSNTQYF. CDR3 sequence (DNA): TGTGCCAGCAGCGGTGTAGTCGAGTGGTCCAATACGCAGTATTTT.

The rearrangement uses TRBV28 and TRBJ2-2; no reliable D call. The CDR3 is 14 residues long. Trimming took 4 bases from V and 1 from J, leaving 7 bases between them. Germline CDR1 reads MDHEN; CDR2 reads SYDVKM. In DNA form, the CDR3 reads TGTGCCAGCAGTTCATCACAGAACACCGGGGAGCTGTTTTTT. Protein sequence: CASSSSQNTGELFF.

J is TRBJ1-5 and V is TRBV20-1; perhaps TRBD1 as D (5 bases). The CDR3 totals 16 residues. V was clipped by 0 bases and J by 7 bases, with 19 bases between them. Germline CDR1 DFQATT, CDR2 SNEGSKA (reference sequence). In nucleotides, the CDR3 is TGCAGTGCTAGAGATCGTGTAACAGGTCTCGGACAGCCCCAGCATTTT. Translated, it gives CSARDRVTGLGQPQHF.

This clonotype appeared many times. The V call is TRBV7-2, the J call TRBJ2-4, with D possibly being TRBD2 (6 bases). Trimming removed 4 bases from V and 7 bases from J, with 11 bases in between. This CDR3 comprises 13 residues. Germline V gene data show CDR1 as SGHTA and CDR2 as FQGNSA. The CDR3 region is CASSYLEGNIQYF. CDR3 bases: TGTGCCAGCAGCTACTTGGAGGGGAACATTCAGTACTTC.

Of note for this clonotype: This may be a read error: a much more frequent sequence differs by one nucleotide. This sequence joins TRBV9 and TRBJ2-5; D may be TRBD1 (6 bases). Germline CDR1 and CDR2: SGDLS and YYNGEE. CDR3 length: 15 amino acids. The CDR3: CVSSLGWTAQETQYF. The CDR3 coding sequence is TGTGTCAGCAGCTTAGGTTGGACAGCCCAAGAGACCCAGTACTTC.

This clonotype was seen ten or more times. This chain connects TRBV20-1 to TRBJ2-5; a weak D match, TRBD2 (5 bases). V was clipped by 6 bases and J by 5 bases, with 10 bases between them. CDR3 size: 11 residues. Looked up from germline, CDR1 is DFQATT and CDR2 is SNEGSKA (reference sequence). The CDR3 bases are TGCAGTGCGCGGACTGGGGAGACCCAGTACTTC. Its protein is CSARTGETQYF.

The J gene is TRBJ2-3, the V gene TRBV27, with D unclear. V was pared by 3 bases and J by 1 base, with 14 bases between. The CDR3 has 16 amino acids. The V gene's germline CDR1 is MNHEY and CDR2 SMNVEV (reference sequence). CDR3 in amino acids: CASSFSGRAGTDTQYF. The CDR3, as DNA: TGTGCCAGCAGTTTTTCCGGACGGGCTGGCACAGATACGCAGTATTTT.

The chain employs TRBV10-3 and TRBJ2-1, with 7 bases aligning to TRBD2. V shed 6 bases and J 7 bases; nucleotides not matched to a gene: 9. There are 14 residues in the CDR3. The germline V gene has CDR1 ENHRY and CDR2 SYGVKD. CDR3 bases: TGTGCCATCAGAATTAGGCCGGGAGGTAATGAGCAGTTCTTC. The encoded protein is CAIRIRPGGNEQFF.

The sample holds many counts of this clonotype. This chain joins TRBV15 and TRBJ2-1; D remains ambiguous. Trimming took 0 bases from V and 0 from J, leaving 6 bases between them. Germline CDR1 and CDR2: LNHNV and YYDKDF (reference sequence). The CDR3 is made up of 15 amino acids. The CDR3 protein is CATSRDHVSYNEQFF. The CDR3 DNA follows: TGTGCCACCAGCAGAGATCATGTCTCCTACAATGAGCAGTTCTTC.

This clonotype was detected ten times or more. A read error may produce the germline difference seen at one junction end. This rearrangement joins TRBV25-1 to TRBJ1-2, with TRBD1 identical over 9 bases. The CDR3 extends over 14 amino acids. From germline, CDR1 is MGHDK and CDR2 SYGVNS. The CDR3: CANSEPQGALGYTF. In DNA form, the CDR3 reads TGTGCCAACAGTGAGCCACAGGGGGCTCTAGGCTACACCTTC.

This sequence joins TRBV20-1 and TRBJ2-1; D may be TRBD1 or TRBD2 (5 bases each). V was clipped by 6 bases and J by 6 bases, with 30 bases between them. Germline CDR1 DFQATT, CDR2 SNEGSKA (reference sequence). This CDR3 is built from 18 residues. The CDR3, as DNA: TGCAGTGCCCCCCACCTTGGGACCTTGGGGCTCCTGGGCAATGAGCAGTTCTTC. The encoded protein is CSAPHLGTLGLLGNEQFF.

V and J are TRBV7-2 and TRBJ2-7, with 9 bases identical to TRBD2. The J call may be wrong; the DNA end is better matched by TRBJ2-5. Looked up from germline, CDR1 is SGHTA and CDR2 is FQGNSA. This CDR3 has 15 amino acids. CDR3 in DNA: TGTGCCAGCAGCTCAGATAGCGGGAGTAGTGAGACCCAGTACTTC. Translating gives CASSSDSGSSETQYF.

This clonotype was seen more than once but under ten times. The rearrangement uses TRBV29-1 and TRBJ2-7; D may match TRBD1 or TRBD2 (7 bases each). The V end lost 7 bases, the J end lost 4 bases, and 20 bases lay between the germline ends. Germline V lookup: CDR1 SQVTM, CDR2 ANQGSEA. This CDR3 spans 14 amino acids. The CDR3 loop is CSALAETGTYEQYF. The CDR3 region has the DNA TGCAGCGCCCTAGCGGAGACAGGGACGTACGAGCAGTACTTC.